This section outlines one TCR beta chain sequence together with its context. Its antigen is not identified. TCRdb's copy holds only in-frame clones and misses some; the assay was immunoSEQ multiplex PCR. The repertoire holds 2.3 million or so clones, roughly 93% seen once, with 0.39% in the top ten. The CDR3 is 15 amino acids. CDR1 is SEHNR and CDR2 is FQNEAQ in the germline V gene (reference sequence). The V end was cut by 1 base, the J end by 0 bases, with 9 bases between. This record comes from a study of shared clonotypes between healthy human individuals. The study's findings and limits: Depth of sequencing was expected to influence donor clonotype sharing.

This rearrangement joins TRBV7-9 to TRBJ2-5; D ambiguous. This clonotype originated in a man younger than 30 in good health. Some clones in this sample may be carry-over from other donors' samples. Specimen: naive CD4+ T cells from PBMCs. Subset noted: CD45RA+ positively selected. As DNA, the CDR3 is TGTGCCAGCAGCTTAGTGCTGGAGTACCAAGAGACCCAGTACTTC. Protein sequence: CASSLVLEYQETQYF.